These T cell receptor beta chains were read from a single sample in a study of T cells in Graves' hyperthyroidism and ophthalmopathy. TCRdb ran MiXCR on the multiplex PCR reads and lists one entry per CDR3 protein. Of under 600,000 distinct CDR3 sequences listed, about 16% are singletons. The sequenced sample was blood. All receptors derive from a woman aged 40 to 50 with Graves' ophthalmopathy. CDR3s include the opening cysteine and the closing phenylalanine or tryptophan. D genes are given only for firm matches. Expanded clones are given a class, and other clones once, few, many or no size at all.

clone size | J gene | V gene | D gene | CDR3 DNA | CDR3 protein
many | TRBJ2-1 | TRBV18 | . | TGTGCCAGCTCACCAGGAGCGGATCTTCAGTTCTTC | CASSPGADLQFF
few | TRBJ2-1 | TRBV3-1 | TRBD2 | TGTGCCAGCAGCCGAGGGGGCGGGAGGGCCACTGGAAACTACAATGAGCAGTTCTTC | CASSRGGGRATGNYNEQFF
many | TRBJ1-6 | TRBV7-2 | . | TGTGCCAGCAGCTTGTCTAGTTCACCCCTCCACTTT | CASSLSSSPLHF
. | TRBJ1-4 | TRBV2 | . | TGTGCCACCCGACAGATAACAACTAATGAAAAACTGTTTTTT | CATRQITTNEKLFF
many | TRBJ2-1 | TRBV11-2 | . | TGTGCCAGCAGCTTAGCCTCCCACGATGAGCAGTTCTTC | CASSLASHDEQFF
few | TRBJ2-1 | TRBV20-1 | TRBD1 | TGCAGTGCTCCCCAGGGGGCGGGGAATGAGCAGTTCTTC | CSAPQGAGNEQFF
many | TRBJ2-7 | TRBV6-1 | . | TGTGCCAGCAGTGAATGGAGACAGGCTTACGAGCAGTACTTC | CASSEWRQAYEQYF
many | TRBJ2-5 | TRBV11-2 | . | TGTGCCAGCAGCGAGAGGGGGGGGTACCAAGAGACCCAGTACTTC | CASSERGGYQETQYF
few | TRBJ2-6 | TRBV7-2 | . | TGTGCCAGCAGCTTAGGCGTGGGGATAAAATCCACTGCTGGGGCCAACGTCCTGACTTTC | CASSLGVGIKSTAGANVLTF
. | TRBJ2-7 | TRBV2 | . | TGTGCCAGCAGTGAGAAAAGGGCCGGGGAGCAGTACTTC | CASSEKRAGEQYF
many | TRBJ1-4 | TRBV12-3/TRBV12-4 | . | TGTGCCAGCACCCTAACGGGGGGAGGTGAAAAACTGTTTTTT | CASTLTGGGEKLFF
many | TRBJ2-5 | TRBV2 | TRBD1 | TGTGCCAGCAGGAGGACAGGAATGTACCAAGAGACCCAGTACTTC | CASRRTGMYQETQYF
few | TRBJ2-5 | TRBV12-3/TRBV12-4 | TRBD2 | TGTGCCAGCAGTTCTAGCGGGGGGGCGCCCCAAGAGACCCAGTACTTC | CASSSSGGAPQETQYF
many | TRBJ2-1 | TRBV12-3/TRBV12-4 | TRBD2 | TGTGCCAGCAGGGGACTAGCGGGAGGGGGCAATGAGCAGTTCTTC | CASRGLAGGGNEQFF
. | TRBJ1-6 | TRBV5-4 | . | TGTGCCAGCAGCCTAGCGGGACAAAAACTTTCACCCCTCCACTTT | CASSLAGQKLSPLHF
many | TRBJ1-4 | TRBV12-3/TRBV12-4 | TRBD1 | TGTGCCAGCAGTGACCGGGACAGAAGGGAAAAACTGTTTTTT | CASSDRDRREKLFF
many | TRBJ1-3 | TRBV6-1 | . | TGTGCCAGCGCGGATGGAAACACCATATATTTT | CASADGNTIYF
many | TRBJ2-3 | TRBV4-2 | TRBD1 | TGTGCCAGCAGCCAAGATCGAGGGGGCGGCACAGATACGCAGTATTTT | CASSQDRGGGTDTQYF
few | TRBJ1-3 | TRBV9 | . | TGTGCCAGCAGCGTGGAATTAGAAAACACCATATATTTT | CASSVELENTIYF
few | TRBJ2-3 | TRBV29-1 | TRBD1 | TGCAGCGTTAGGACAGGGGGCGGTGATACGCAGTATTTT | CSVRTGGGDTQYF
many | TRBJ1-5 | TRBV12-3/TRBV12-4 | . | TGTGCCAGCAGTTTGAGTCGGACTAGCAATCAGCCCCAGCATTTT | CASSLSRTSNQPQHF
. | TRBJ1-6 | TRBV10-3 | TRBD1 | TGTGCCATCAGCAAAGACAGGGTGGAGTCACCCCTCCACTTT | CAISKDRVESPLHF
few | TRBJ2-1 | TRBV7-6 | . | TGTGCCAGCAGCCCCCCACGGGGACCATCCTACAATGAGCAGTTCTTC | CASSPPRGPSYNEQFF
many | TRBJ2-1 | TRBV10-1 | . | TGCGCCAGCCGGCGAGGGCGAGAACCTAATGAGCAGTTCTTC | CASRRGREPNEQFF
few | TRBJ2-6 | TRBV19 | TRBD1 | TGTGCCAGTAGCTCCGTGGGACAGGCGGGATCTGGGGCCAACGTCCTGACTTTC | CASSSVGQAGSGANVLTF
. | TRBJ2-7 | TRBV6-5 | . | TGTGCCAGCAGTTACTCGAGGGGGGCATCTCTCGAGCAGTACTTC | CASSYSRGASLEQYF
. | TRBJ2-2 | TRBV9 | . | TGTGCCAGCAGCTTCAATGCTAGGGGTCCCGGGGAGCTGTTTTTT | CASSFNARGPGELFF
. | TRBJ2-3 | TRBV6-5 | TRBD2 | TGTGCCAGCAGTTACTCGTTTTTTGGGGGGGGTGATACGCAGTATTTT | CASSYSFFGGGDTQYF